Reported below is one TCR beta chain. This sample was taken from a study of blood T cell repertoires in COVID-19. V shed 5 bases, J shed 3 bases, and the junction held 4 bases outside the gene matches. Germline lookup yields CDR1 MNHEY and CDR2 SMNVEV (reference sequence). This CDR3 contains 13 residues. Each participant's cohort was designated according to participant-reported clinical history. Profiled with immunoSEQ multiplex PCR; TCRdb holds only in-frame clones, not every one. The sample records 150,000 to 200,000 clones, 75% to 90% being singletons. Sequenced: PBMCs or T cells enriched from blood (not recorded which). The sequence derives from a woman aged 60-75 years who had recovered from COVID-19. The gene calls are TRBV27 and TRBJ2-7, with 7 bases fitting TRBD1. The CDR3 DNA reads TGTGCCAGCAGTGCATACAGGGGCTACGAGCAGTACTTC. Translated, it gives CASSAYRGYEQYF.